The 20 T cell receptor beta chains below all came from one sample that was sequenced in a study of chronic HIV infection and antiretroviral therapy. Using its own MiXCR run on the 5' RACE reads, TCRdb lists one record per CDR3 protein. Of 40,000 to 60,000 distinct CDR3 sequences listed, under 20% are singletons. The sequenced sample was peripheral blood. The source is an adult who had HIV and had not received antiretroviral therapy, or was an uninfected healthy control (not recorded which).

This clonotype was found a few times. V is TRBV7-9 and J is TRBJ1-1, with a tentative D call TRBD1 (5 bases). Germline V lookup: CDR1 SEHNR, CDR2 FQNEAQ (reference sequence). This CDR3 comprises 16 residues. V was trimmed by 3 bases and J by 1 base, leaving 15 bases between them. The CDR3 region has the DNA TGTGCCAGCAGCTTGGCCGGGACGGGGGGGAACACTGAAGCTTTCTTT. Translation: CASSLAGTGGNTEAFF.

The table lists this clonotype with a few counts. The chain links TRBV18 to TRBJ2-1, with D maybe TRBD2 (5 bases). The CDR3 covers 13 residues. CDR1 is KGHSH, CDR2 LQKENI, per germline. V lost 3 bases and J 6 bases, leaving 9 bases between the germline ends. CDR3 in amino acids: CASSPGLANEQFF. The DNA of the CDR3 is TGTGCCAGCTCACCTGGACTTGCCAATGAGCAGTTCTTC.

This clonotype was found many times. The chain recombines TRBV29-1 with TRBJ1-1; D not certain. The length of the CDR3 is 13 residues. Trimming stripped 0 bases from V and 3 bases from J, with 8 bases between. CDR1 and CDR2 from the germline V gene are SQVTM and ANQGSEA. CDR3 loop: CSVEEPVDTEAFF. CDR3 sequence (DNA): TGCAGCGTTGAAGAGCCCGTGGACACTGAAGCTTTCTTT.

This clonotype was counted only a few times. The rearrangement joins TRBV29-1 to TRBJ1-6; the match to TRBD1 covers 8 bases. CDR1 is SQVTM, CDR2 ANQGSEA, per germline. With 3 bases clipped from V and 5 bases from J, the junction kept 12 bases outside the gene matches. CDR3 length equals 17 residues. The DNA of the CDR3 is TGCAGCGTTGATAAGGGGGCCGACAGGGGCAATAATTCACCCCTCCACTTT. Translated, it gives CSVDKGADRGNNSPLHF.

This chain uses TRBV7-9 with TRBJ2-7; D possibly uses TRBD1 or TRBD2 (5 bases each). Germline V gene lookup returns CDR1 SEHNR and CDR2 FQNEAQ (reference sequence). V lost 5 bases, J lost 0 bases, and 11 bases lay in between. This CDR3 region has 14 residues. The DNA for the CDR3 is TGTGCCAGCAGCGAATCAGGGAGCTCCTACGAGCAGTACTTC. Its translation is CASSESGSSYEQYF.

The gene calls are TRBV27 and TRBJ2-7, with 8 bases that match TRBD1. Germline V gene sequence: CDR1 MNHEY, CDR2 SMNVEV (reference sequence). The CDR3 is 13 amino acids. The V segment lost 5 bases and the J segment 3 bases; nucleotides outside the gene matches: 3. CDR3 bases: TGTGCCAGCAGTCGGGACAGGTACTACGAGCAGTACTTC. This translates into CASSRDRYYEQYF.

The rearrangement links TRBV7-9 to TRBJ1-1; D gene uncertain. V was cut by 3 bases and J by 5 bases, with 13 bases left in between. This CDR3 is built from 14 residues. CDR1 is SEHNR and CDR2 is FQNEAQ in the germline V gene (reference sequence). In nucleotides, the CDR3 is TGTGCCAGCAGCTTTAGATTGGAGAAAACTGAAGCTTTCTTT. Translation: CASSFRLEKTEAFF. The full variable domain, in which reference TRBV7-9 and TRBJ1-1 provide the parts outside the CDR3, is DTGVSQNPRHKITKRGQNVTFRCDPISEHNRLYWYRQTLGQGPEFLTYFQNEAQLEKSRLLSDRFSAERPKGSFSTLEIQRTEQGDSAMYLCASSFRLEKTEAFFGQGTRLTVV.

The chain has TRBV27 and TRBJ1-4, with D hard to call. The CDR3 consists of 15 residues. Between the trimmed V and J ends, which lost 1 base and 7 bases, there was a span of 13 bases. Germline loops: CDR1 MNHEY, CDR2 SMNVEV (reference sequence). This CDR3 reads CASSLYSVSTEKLFF. The CDR3 DNA reads TGTGCCAGCAGTTTATATTCAGTCAGCACTGAAAAACTGTTTTTT.

This CDR3 reads CASSSRTSGRAKNIQYF. The CDR3 nucleotides are TGTGCCAGCAGTTCCCGGACTAGCGGGAGGGCCAAAAACATTCAGTACTTC. V and J are TRBV27 and TRBJ2-4, with TRBD2 identical over 14 bases. V was pared by 4 bases and J by 1 base, with 3 bases of the junction left unmatched. From germline, CDR1 is MNHEY and CDR2 SMNVEV (reference sequence). The CDR3 sequence is 17 residues long.

This clonotype came up a few times. The chain uses TRBV2 and TRBJ1-2; unclear D gene. This CDR3 region has 11 residues. V was pared by 7 bases and J by 8 bases, with 11 bases between. CDR1 and CDR2 (germline): SNHLY, FYNNEI. DNA for the CDR3: TGTGCCAGCATCCGGACCGGCGGCTACACCTTC. Protein product: CASIRTGGYTF.

This clonotype was observed a handful of times. This chain uses TRBV6-1 with TRBJ2-7; 13 nucleotides align to TRBD2. Germline loops: CDR1 MNHNS, CDR2 SASEGT. V lost 8 bases and J lost 4; bases outside the gene matches: 8. This CDR3 region has 15 residues. For the CDR3, the DNA is TGTGCCAGCGGACAGGGGACTAGCGGGATTTACGAGCAGTACTTC. Translating it yields CASGQGTSGIYEQYF.

This clonotype was counted only a few times. The V gene is TRBV28, the J gene TRBJ2-7, with 16 nucleotides matching TRBD2. The junction had 1 base not matched to a gene; V was cut back by 6 bases and J by 5 bases. From germline, CDR1 is MDHEN and CDR2 SYDVKM. CDR3 length equals 14 residues. The CDR3 sequence is CASRGTSGRDEQYF. CDR3 in DNA: TGTGCCAGCAGGGGGACTAGCGGGAGGGACGAGCAGTACTTC.

The V call is TRBV11-2, the J call TRBJ2-2; D remains unclear. V lost 1 base and J lost 6, with 18 bases in between. This CDR3 spans 17 amino acids. Germline lookup yields CDR1 SGHAT and CDR2 FQNNGV. CDR3 DNA: TGTGCCAGCAGCTTAGTGAAGCGACACATCTCGGCCGGGGAGCTGTTTTTT. This gives the protein CASSLVKRHISAGELFF.

This clonotype was seen more than once but under ten times. This chain uses TRBV28 with TRBJ2-5; D is undetermined. Trimming removed 4 bases at V and 6 bases at J, with 15 bases between. The germline V gene encodes CDR1 MDHEN and CDR2 SYDVKM. The CDR3 has 14 amino acids. CDR3 residues: CASSSNTVPQTQYF. In DNA, the CDR3 is TGTGCCAGCAGTTCCAATACAGTTCCACAGACCCAGTACTTC.

The chain has TRBV28 and TRBJ2-3; D is unresolved. Germline CDR1 reads MDHEN; CDR2 reads SYDVKM. The CDR3 totals 12 residues. With 6 bases removed from V and 7 bases from J, the gap between germline ends came to 11 bases. DNA for the CDR3: TGTGCCAGCAGCCCGCCATTTAATACGCAGTATTTT. Translated: CASSPPFNTQYF.

J is TRBJ2-3 and V is TRBV5-1, with 7 bases aligning to TRBD2. The V gene end was trimmed by 3 bases and the J gene end by 1 base; junction bases not matched to a gene: 5. The CDR3 is made up of 15 amino acids. The germline gives CDR1 SGHRS, CDR2 YFSETQ. In nucleotides, the CDR3 is TGCGCCAGCAGCTGGGCGGGAGCGGGCACAGATACGCAGTATTTT. Translated: CASSWAGAGTDTQYF.

The gene calls are TRBV28 and TRBJ1-5; no definite D call. Looked up from germline, CDR1 is MDHEN and CDR2 is SYDVKM. Trimming took off 4 bases at V and 6 bases at J, with 7 bases between the two ends. The CDR3 has 12 residues. CDR3 protein: CASSSPRQPQHF. DNA for the CDR3: TGTGCCAGCAGTTCCCCTCGTCAGCCCCAGCATTTT.

The rearrangement joins TRBV4-1 to TRBJ1-1; D call uncertain. Per germline, CDR1 MGHRA and CDR2 YSYEKL. The CDR3 contains 14 residues. V was trimmed by 0 bases and J by 1 base, leaving 6 bases between them. The CDR3 is CASSQDRWNTEAFF. CDR3 DNA sequence: TGCGCCAGCAGCCAAGATAGGTGGAACACTGAAGCTTTCTTT.

V usage is TRBV4-1 and J usage is TRBJ2-3; D is ambiguous. Deletions cut 2 bases from V and 5 bases from J, with 8 bases between. Germline CDR1 is MGHRA and CDR2 is YSYEKL. The CDR3 length is 13 residues. CDR3 sequence: CASSQSPVDTQYF. In DNA form, the CDR3 reads TGCGCCAGCAGCCAAAGTCCCGTAGATACGCAGTATTTT.

The V call is TRBV23-1, the J call TRBJ2-4; D is unclear. Being an ORF, TRBV23-1 has a function that is uncertain. Trimming took 1 base from V and 0 from J, leaving 13 bases between them. CDR3 length: 17 amino acids. CDR3 sequence reads: CASSQYLDVLAKNIQYF. CDR3 sequence (DNA): TGCGCCAGCAGTCAATATCTGGACGTCCTAGCCAAAAACATTCAGTACTTC.